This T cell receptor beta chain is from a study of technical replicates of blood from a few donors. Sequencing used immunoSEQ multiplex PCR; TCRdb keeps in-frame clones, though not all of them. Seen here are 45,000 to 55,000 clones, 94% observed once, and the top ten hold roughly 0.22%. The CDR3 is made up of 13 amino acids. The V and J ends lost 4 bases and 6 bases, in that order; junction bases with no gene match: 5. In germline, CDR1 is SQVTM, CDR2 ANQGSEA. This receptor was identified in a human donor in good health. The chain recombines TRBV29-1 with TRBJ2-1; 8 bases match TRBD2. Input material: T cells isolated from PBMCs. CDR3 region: CSVVGLAGNEQFF. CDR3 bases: TGCAGCGTTGTAGGGCTAGCGGGCAATGAGCAGTTCTTC.